This T cell receptor (beta chain) was identified in a study of control samples from healthy donors and cancer patients. The V and J ends lost 5 bases and 0 bases, in that order; junction bases with no gene match: 13. CDR1 SEHNR and CDR2 FQNEAQ come from the germline V gene (reference sequence). The CDR3 is made up of 18 amino acids. Repertoires were generated with immunoSEQ multiplex PCR, while TCRdb's copy carries only in-frame clones and drops some. The sample lists tens of thousands of clones; around 87% were seen once. This TCR came from a woman aged 45-65 years with head and neck cancer. V gene TRBV7-9 combines with J gene TRBJ1-2; TRBD1 agrees at 9 bases. Specimen: PBMCs. The CDR3 region is CASSPVWTGATANYGYTF. CDR3 sequence (DNA): TGTGCCAGCAGCCCGGTTTGGACAGGGGCGACAGCTAACTATGGCTACACCTTC.